This TCR beta chain was recorded in a study of cytomegalovirus exposure and HLA in healthy donors (dated by TCRdb to 2016 to 2017). With regard to the full study: According to a later analysis, the 110 or so validation repertoires were produced on the same platform as the 666 repertoires of the first cohort. The study aimed to test whether signatures of past pathogen exposure could be identified by cataloging public T cell receptors. Along with the roughly 710-subject first cohort, a separate validation cohort of 120 different subjects was used. The study combined high-throughput TCR immunosequencing, statistical association of individual TCRs with disease status, and machine learning to predict cytomegalovirus infection status.

General conclusions and limits of the study: Across donors, most TCR sequences were observed very rarely, whereas some public TCRs were present in many individuals. Cytomegalovirus status was reported to be diagnosed by the classifier with high specificity and sensitivity in both the original and validation cohorts. The validation cohort had no HLA typing available for a later analysis, so co-occurrence within that cohort was assessed over all 130 or so repertoires. In a later analysis, TCRs clustered in the first cohort were found to also tend to co-occur in the 120 validation repertoires, with approximately 93% of cluster scores above 0. The study listed 150 to 200 TCR beta chains as associated with cytomegalovirus. The authors suggested that the approach could potentially be extended to other disease states and immunological phenotypes. In vitro tests confirmed that three of the cytomegalovirus-associated TCR beta chains recognize cytomegalovirus antigens.

CDR3 length: 15 amino acids, cysteine to phenylalanine. Left in the record is the CDR3 DNA by itself, 45 bases read in frame from the first base. CDR1 and CDR2, looked up from the germline V gene, are SGDLS and YYNGEE. Relative to germline, V is missing 4 bases and J is missing 3 bases, with 6 bases of the junction outside any gene match. Receptor amplification or capture employed the immunoSEQ multiplex PCR assay. In the paper's pipeline: A statistical classification framework was built to diagnose cytomegalovirus status from the catalog of TCR beta chain sequences. The immuneACCESS repertoire file appears here via TCRdb, limited to in-frame rearrangements. These files lack a portion of the clones; in checked studies, under half of the deficit traces to unresolved V genes, and the cause of the others is not known. D and trimming come from the DNA, and the V and J calls and clone size come from that table. Across this sample there are roughly 130,000 clones, with 88% seen only once. The ten largest clones represent 1.4% to 1.5% of the sample.

In the case of this clone: Its antigen has not been determined. Base-call qualities are not available, and no considerably larger clone is one nucleotide away.

The donors were included in the validation cohort of roughly 120 subjects, a group kept apart from the roughly 700-subject first cohort. The clonotype comes from a man aged 25-45 years in good health and CMV-seronegative. The chain is encoded by TRBV9 joined to TRBJ2-1, with TRBD1 identical over 8 junction bases. Sequenced input: PBMCs. CDR3 protein: CASSFRDRGYNEQFF. The nucleotide sequence reads TGTGCCAGCAGCTTCCGAGACAGGGGCTACAATGAGCAGTTCTTC.